Listed here is a single T cell receptor (beta chain). What it binds is unknown. This entry comes from a study of PD-1 blockade in classical Hodgkin lymphoma. The wider study: Patients were administered nivolumab (3 mg/kg intravenously) every 2 weeks.

Indicated time point: cycle 4 day 1 (C4D1), after around six weeks of nivolumab. Each patient relapsed following autologous stem cell transplantation, and prior brentuximab vedotin exposure differed. Sequencing used immunoSEQ multiplex PCR; TCRdb keeps in-frame clones, though not all of them. The sample records around 65,000 clones, 70% to 90% being singletons. Germline V gene sequence: CDR1 SGHRS, CDR2 YFSETQ. This CDR3 region has 15 residues. Trimming took 2 bases from V and 4 from J, leaving 10 bases between them. General study points: It was reported that newly diagnosed patients had less baseline TCR diversity than healthy donors. Baseline diversity resembling that of newly diagnosed patients was seen in complete responders. Repertoire difference causes, possibly disease activity or prior therapy, remain undefined.

The rearrangement uses TRBV5-1 and TRBJ2-6; tentative D call: TRBD1 (5 bases). Here the sequenced sample was peripheral blood mononuclear cells (PBMCs), taken before the fourth cycle of nivolumab. This sequence originates from a human donor with classical Hodgkin lymphoma. Here the CDR3 reads CASSFRVGGANVLTF. The CDR3 DNA reads as TGCGCCAGCAGCTTCAGGGTGGGAGGGGCCAACGTCCTGACTTTC.